This is a list of T cell receptor beta chains from one sample in a study of blood T cell repertoires in COVID-19. Sequencing was performed with immunoSEQ multiplex PCR; in TCRdb, only in-frame clones are kept and a portion is missing. The sample has 200,000 or so clones; about four fifths are singletons. The sequenced material came from peripheral blood. The receptors stem from a woman older than 75 with COVID-19, enrolled during active disease. CDR3s include the opening cysteine and the closing phenylalanine or tryptophan. The order of the fields is J gene, clone size, V gene, D gene, CDR3 DNA, CDR3 protein. A D gene is named only where the DNA matches it firmly. Where a row states a size, it is once, few, many or the class of an expanded clone; other rows omit it.

TRBJ2-5,NA,TRBV6-5,TRBD1,TGTGCCAGCAGTCCGCAGGGGGCCTGGGAGACCCAGTACTTC,CASSPQGAWETQYF
TRBJ1-2,NA,TRBV6-5,NA,TGTGCCAGCAGTTTATTGGGTGGGGGCGGCTATGGCTACACCTTC,CASSLLGGGGYGYTF
TRBJ1-1,once,TRBV5-5,TRBD1,TGTGCCAGCAGCTTTAGACAGGGCCCAAGCCTTGAAGCTTTCTTT,CASSFRQGPSLEAFF
TRBJ1-6,NA,TRBV19,TRBD1,TGTGCCAGTAGTATCCCGGGGACAGGGGTAGAGTCACCCCTCCACTTT,CASSIPGTGVESPLHF
TRBJ1-1,few,TRBV5-4,NA,TGTGCCAGCAGCCTAACTACAGGGCAAGGTGAAGCTTTCTTT,CASSLTTGQGEAFF
TRBJ1-2,NA,TRBV5-4,NA,TGTGCCAGCAGCTTGGGGACAGAAAACTATGGCTACACCTTC,CASSLGTENYGYTF
TRBJ2-3,NA,TRBV6-1,NA,TGTGCCAGCAGTGACGAACTAGATACGCAGTATTTT,CASSDELDTQYF
TRBJ2-3,few,TRBV5-1,NA,TGCGCCAGCAGCTTGGAAGCCGGTCTCACAGATACGCAGTATTTT,CASSLEAGLTDTQYF
TRBJ1-1,NA,TRBV19,TRBD1,TGTGCCAGTAGGGGCCCAGGGGGCTGGAGTGAAGCTTTCTTT,CASRGPGGWSEAFF
TRBJ2-3,NA,TRBV2,NA,TGTGCCAGCAGTTGGTGGGCGCGGGGCACAGATACGCAGTATTTT,CASSWWARGTDTQYF
TRBJ2-2,NA,TRBV7-6,NA,TGTGCCAGCAACCCCTTGGGAGCGAGGACCGGGGAGCTGTTTTTT,CASNPLGARTGELFF
TRBJ2-5,NA,TRBV9,TRBD2,TGTGCCAGCAGCGCCTCGGGGGGGCCGAGGACCCAGTACTTC,CASSASGGPRTQYF
TRBJ2-1,NA,TRBV4-3,TRBD2,TGCGCCAGCAGCCAAGACCTCCGTTCTTTGGGACTAGCGGACAATGAGCAGTTCTTC,CASSQDLRSLGLADNEQFF
TRBJ1-1,few,TRBV7-9,NA,TGTGCCAGCAGCCACATTCTCGCTCTGAACACTGAAGCTTTCTTT,CASSHILALNTEAFF
TRBJ2-5,NA,TRBV6-5,TRBD2,TGTGCCAGCACGCTAGCGGGGACCCAAGAGACCCAGTACTTC,CASTLAGTQETQYF
TRBJ2-2,NA,TRBV5-1,TRBD2,TGCGCCAGCAGCTTGATTCCGTGGGAGGGCTACACCGGGGAGCTGTTTTTT,CASSLIPWEGYTGELFF
TRBJ1-2,NA,TRBV5-4,NA,TGTGCCAGCAGCTTGGACAGATCTACTTTTGGCTACACCTTC,CASSLDRSTFGYTF
TRBJ1-1,NA,TRBV24-1,TRBD1,TGTGCCACCAGTGATTCCGGGGACAGGGGGAGAACTGAAGCTTTCTTT,CATSDSGDRGRTEAFF
TRBJ1-6,NA,TRBV4-1,NA,TGCGCCAGCAGCCAAGTGTCAGGAGGATCCTATAATTCACCCCTCCACTTT,CASSQVSGGSYNSPLHF
TRBJ1-4,NA,TRBV7-2,TRBD1,TGTGCCAGCAGCCCACAGGGGGCAGATGAAAAACTGTTTTTT,CASSPQGADEKLFF
TRBJ2-7,NA,TRBV28,TRBD1,TGTGCCAGCAGTGGGGGACAGCAGACCTACGAGCAGTACTTC,CASSGGQQTYEQYF
TRBJ2-7,NA,TRBV12-3/TRBV12-4,TRBD2,TGTGCCAGCAGTGGGACTACCTACGAGCAGTACTTC,CASSGTTYEQYF
TRBJ1-2,NA,TRBV15,TRBD1,TGTGCCACCAGCAGAGACGCTACAGGGGGCGGCTACACCTTC,CATSRDATGGGYTF
TRBJ1-2,once,TRBV5-6,NA,TGTGCCAGCAGCCCGGACTCGTACAGACATGGATTGGGTTATGGCTACACCTTC,CASSPDSYRHGLGYGYTF
TRBJ1-1,NA,TRBV2,NA,TGTGCCAGCAGTTTGAGTTGGGTTGGGGCTACTGAAGCTTTCTTT,CASSLSWVGATEAFF
TRBJ1-2,NA,TRBV5-1,NA,TGCGCCAGCAGCTTGGCCGGGGTCGTTAACTATGGCTACACCTTC,CASSLAGVVNYGYTF
TRBJ2-1,few,TRBV2,TRBD1,TGTGCCAGCAGTACCCAGGGGGCGACCTACAATGAGCAGTTCTTC,CASSTQGATYNEQFF
TRBJ1-1,NA,TRBV20-1,TRBD1,TGCAGTGCTAGTCGCCGGGACAGGGGGAACACTGAAGCTTTCTTT,CSASRRDRGNTEAFF
TRBJ2-1,NA,TRBV28,TRBD2,TGTGCCAGCAGTACACCCCTAGCGGGAGGTCGCAATGAGCAGTTCTTC,CASSTPLAGGRNEQFF
TRBJ1-6,once,TRBV19,NA,TGTGCCAGTAGTATAGGGGACTCTTCCTTCTATAATTCACCCCTCCACTTT,CASSIGDSSFYNSPLHF
TRBJ1-1,few,TRBV5-1,TRBD1,TGCGCCAGCAGCCTCAGACAGGGGATGAACACTGAAGCTTTCTTT,CASSLRQGMNTEAFF
TRBJ1-2,NA,TRBV19,NA,TGTGCCACCACGCAGGTACCGGAAGTCTATGGCTACACCTTC,CATTQVPEVYGYTF
TRBJ1-3,many,TRBV13,NA,TGTGCCAGCAGCTCGGGACTGTCCTCTGGAAACACCATATATTTT,CASSSGLSSGNTIYF
TRBJ1-4,NA,TRBV7-8,TRBD1,TGTGCCAGCAGCTCCAGGACAGGAAGTAATGAAAAACTGTTTTTT,CASSSRTGSNEKLFF
TRBJ1-2,NA,TRBV4-2,NA,TGTGCCAGCAGCCAAGCAAGCGACAGCCACTATGGCTACACCTTC,CASSQASDSHYGYTF
TRBJ1-2,NA,TRBV24-1,NA,TGTGCCACCAGTGATAAGCCGGAGGGTGGCTACACCTTC,CATSDKPEGGYTF
TRBJ1-5,few,TRBV6-5,TRBD1,TGTGCCAGCAGCCAGGACAGGGCGAATCAGCCCCAGCATTTT,CASSQDRANQPQHF
TRBJ1-3,NA,TRBV4-2,NA,TGTGCCAGCAGCCGCACCGGGGGAAACACCATATATTTT,CASSRTGGNTIYF
TRBJ1-1,NA,TRBV18,NA,TGTGCCAGCTCACCGGGGGGGAACACTGAAGCTTTCTTT,CASSPGGNTEAFF
TRBJ1-2,NA,TRBV30,NA,TGTGCCTGGAGTCATGCGGGGCACTATGGCTACACCTTC,CAWSHAGHYGYTF
TRBJ1-5,NA,TRBV10-3,NA,TGTGCCATCAGGAGAGAGGGCGTAGGCAATCAGCCCCAGCATTTT,CAIRREGVGNQPQHF